Sequencing of this TCR beta chain was carried out in a study of regulatory T cells in long-lasting Graves disease. Broader study findings: Study was limited to peripheral blood, excluding thyroid tissue. Accuracy may have been reduced by the small sample size.

Building the TCR beta libraries relied on iRepertoire HTBI primers, and CDR3 regions underwent Arm-PCR. Each CDR3 protein gets one entry after TCRdb re-called the multiplex PCR reads with MiXCR. The sample holds hundreds of thousands of distinct CDR3 sequences, approximately 16% seen once. In its sample, this clonotype was seen many times. The antigen remains undetermined. Sample time point: newly diagnosed GD, antithyroid drugs for less than 3 months. RNA extracted from PBMCs served as the sequencing template. These same records also appear under a second study, on T cells in Graves' hyperthyroidism and ophthalmopathy. As that study records: A set of HTBI primers served as the primers for a first-round RT-PCR of the TCR CDR3.

This clonotype was obtained from a woman under 40 with Graves disease. The sequencing used peripheral blood mononuclear cells (PBMCs), collected at new diagnosis, from a patient treated with antithyroid drugs.

CDR3 region: CASRKRQNMNTEAFF. Written as DNA, the CDR3 is TGTGCCAGCAGAAAACGACAGAATATGAACACTGAAGCTTTCTTT. The chain couples TRBV12-3 or TRBV12-4 to TRBJ1-1; D is perhaps TRBD1 (5 bases). CDR3 length: 15 residues. Trimming took 6 bases from V and 0 from J, leaving 14 bases between them.